Below, 12 T cell receptor beta chains from the same sample are listed, as sequenced in a study of T cell changes during pregnancy in multiple sclerosis. TCRdb's copy holds only in-frame clones and misses some; the assay was immunoSEQ multiplex PCR. The sample comprises 130,000 or so clones, 85% to 95% of which are singletons, and 6.2% rests with the top ten. Material: peripheral blood, obtained before pregnancy. The receptors shown here come from a female donor with multiple sclerosis, enrolled in a pregnancy study.

V gene TRBV18 combines with J gene TRBJ1-3; perhaps TRBD1 as D (5 bases). The CDR3 loop spans 15 amino acids. The germline V gene has CDR1 KGHSH and CDR2 LQKENI. V was trimmed by 2 bases and J by 4 bases, leaving 12 bases between them. The CDR3 DNA reads TGTGCCAGCTCACCAACCAGGGTTCCCGGAAACACCATATATTTT. This gives the protein CASSPTRVPGNTIYF. Full variable domain (outside the CDR3, taken from reference TRBV18 and TRBJ1-3): NAGVMQNPRHLVRRRGQEARLRCSPMKGHSHVYWYRQLPEEGLKFMVYLQKENIIDESGMPKERFSAEFPKEGPSILRIQQVVRGDSAAYFCASSPTRVPGNTIYFGEGSWLTVV.

The CDR3 here is CASTEAGRETQYF. The CDR3 DNA sequence: TGTGCCAGCACCGAAGCGGGAAGAGAGACCCAGTACTTC. This chain connects TRBV6-5 to TRBJ2-5, with 7 nucleotides matching TRBD2. The germline V gene encodes CDR1 MNHEY and CDR2 SVGAGI. J gave up 4 bases and V 7 bases, and 6 bases lay outside the gene matches. CDR3 length equals 13 residues.

The chain employs TRBV27 and TRBJ2-2; 9 bases map to TRBD2. Trimming cost V 9 bases and J 3 bases; bases outside gene matches: 11. This CDR3 has 16 residues. CDR1 is MNHEY and CDR2 is SMNVEV in the germline V gene (reference sequence). The CDR3 DNA is TGTGCCAGGAGTAGCGGGAGACGGGTCGACACCGGGGAGCTGTTTTTT. It codes for CARSSGRRVDTGELFF.

The V call is TRBV5-5, the J call TRBJ2-7; 10 nucleotides match TRBD2. With 2 bases clipped from V and 7 bases from J, the junction kept 6 bases outside the gene matches. The germline CDR1 and CDR2 sequences are SGHKS and YYEKEE (reference sequence). The CDR3 is 14 residues long. For the CDR3, the DNA is TGTGCCAGCAGCTTAGCGGGGGGGCCTTGGGAGCAGTACTTC. Translated: CASSLAGGPWEQYF.

The J gene is TRBJ2-1, the V gene TRBV15, with 13 positions matching TRBD2. Germline assignment: CDR1 LNHNV and CDR2 YYDKDF (reference sequence). V gave up 4 bases and J gave up 8 bases; unmatched junction bases: 5. The CDR3 has 15 residues. The CDR3 sequence: CATSTLAGGLDEQFF. CDR3 nucleotide sequence: TGTGCCACCAGCACACTAGCGGGGGGGCTTGATGAGCAGTTCTTC.

V usage is TRBV18 and J usage is TRBJ1-4; D is uncertain. CDR3 length equals 15 residues. Deletions cut 1 base from V and 4 bases from J, with 10 bases between. Germline V gene lookup returns CDR1 KGHSH and CDR2 LQKENI. CDR3 sequence: CASSPLGQVNEKLFF. In DNA form, the CDR3 reads TGTGCCAGCTCACCACTAGGCCAGGTTAATGAAAAACTGTTTTTT.

The CDR3 bases are TGCGCCAGCAGCTCGGGACTAGCGGGGGGGGTCTCCTACGAGCAGTACTTC. Amino acids: CASSSGLAGGVSYEQYF. This chain uses TRBV5-1 with TRBJ2-7; 16 bases are shared with TRBD2. The CDR3 extends over 17 amino acids. V was clipped by 3 bases and J by 0 bases; unmatched bases: 3. Germline V CDR1 and CDR2: SGHRS, YFSETQ.

V gene TRBV11-2 combines with J gene TRBJ2-3; 9 nucleotides line up with TRBD2. This CDR3 is 18 amino acids long. The germline V gene has CDR1 SGHAT and CDR2 FQNNGV. The J segment lost 2 bases and the V segment lost 4 bases, leaving 13 bases of the junction unmatched. CDR3 loop: CASSSRRGQRGVTDTQYF. The CDR3 nucleotides read TGTGCCAGCAGCTCTAGAAGGGGTCAGCGGGGGGTCACAGATACGCAGTATTTT.

This clone was recorded only once. This rearrangement joins TRBV5-1 to TRBJ2-3, with 8 nucleotides matching TRBD2. J lost 4 bases, V lost 4 bases, and 2 bases had no gene match. CDR3 length equals 13 residues. Germline CDR1 is SGHRS and CDR2 is YFSETQ. The CDR3 DNA sequence: TGCGCCAGCAGCCGACTAGCGCCAGATACGCAGTATTTT. The encoded protein is CASSRLAPDTQYF.

The chain joins TRBV10-2 to TRBJ2-7; D gene ambiguous. Germline V gene sequence: CDR1 WSHSY, CDR2 SAAADI. The V gene lost 4 bases and the J gene lost 4 bases, with 11 bases spanning the gap. This CDR3 is 13 amino acids long. CDR3 DNA sequence: TGCGCCAGCAGTGCCCTAAATGCTTACGAGCAGTACTTC. Protein sequence: CASSALNAYEQYF.

The chain employs TRBV27 and TRBJ2-7; the match to TRBD2 covers 8 bases. Germline CDR1 and CDR2: MNHEY and SMNVEV (reference sequence). The CDR3 length is 14 residues. With 7 bases clipped from V and 4 bases from J, the junction kept 9 bases outside the gene matches. The CDR3 DNA reads as TGTGCCAGCATTCCCCCCGGACTAGCTTACGAGCAGTACTTC. Translated: CASIPPGLAYEQYF.

The chain recombines TRBV15 with TRBJ2-3; weak D call: TRBD2 (5 bases). V shed 1 base and J shed 1 base, with 21 bases lying between them. CDR1 and CDR2 (germline): LNHNV, YYDKDF (reference sequence). The CDR3 extends over 19 amino acids. CDR3 amino acids: CATSRAQRSILFGTDTQYF. The CDR3, as DNA: TGTGCCACCAGCAGAGCCCAGCGGAGTATTCTCTTTGGCACAGATACGCAGTATTTT.